Described below is a single T cell receptor (beta chain) sequence and its context. This sample is part of a study of T cell changes during pregnancy in multiple sclerosis. Clones were sequenced by immunoSEQ multiplex PCR, and TCRdb holds only the in-frame ones, with some missing. The table lists 25,000 to 30,000 clones, about 84% of them singletons. In germline, CDR1 is SGHAT, CDR2 FQNNGV. V lost 3 bases, J lost 2 bases, and 9 bases lay in between. The length of the CDR3 is 14 residues. Source: CD8+ T cells from peripheral blood mononuclear cells, taken after pregnancy. The sequence was collected from a female donor with multiple sclerosis, enrolled in a pregnancy study. V and J are TRBV11-2 and TRBJ2-3, with a tentative D call TRBD2 (6 bases). This CDR3 is CASSLAGYTDTQYF. The CDR3 coding sequence is TGTGCCAGCAGCTTGGCGGGGTACACAGATACGCAGTATTTT.